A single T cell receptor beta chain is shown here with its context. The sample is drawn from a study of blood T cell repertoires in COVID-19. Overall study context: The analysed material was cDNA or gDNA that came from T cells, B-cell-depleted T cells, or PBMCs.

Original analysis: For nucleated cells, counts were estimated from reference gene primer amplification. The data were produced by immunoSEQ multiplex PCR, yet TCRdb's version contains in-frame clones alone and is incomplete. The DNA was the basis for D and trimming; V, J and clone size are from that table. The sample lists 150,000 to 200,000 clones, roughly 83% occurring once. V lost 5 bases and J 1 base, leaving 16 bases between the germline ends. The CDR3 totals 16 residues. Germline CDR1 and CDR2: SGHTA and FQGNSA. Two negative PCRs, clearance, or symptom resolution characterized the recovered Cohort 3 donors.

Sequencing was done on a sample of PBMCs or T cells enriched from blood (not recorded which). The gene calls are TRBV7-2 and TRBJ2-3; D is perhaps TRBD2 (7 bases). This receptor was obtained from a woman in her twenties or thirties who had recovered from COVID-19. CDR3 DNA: TGTGCCAGCAGCCGGGGGCGGCTAGCGGGCACAGATACGCAGTATTTT. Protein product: CASSRGRLAGTDTQYF.